This T cell receptor beta chain stems from a study of T cell clonotyping in hematopoietic cell transplantation. Study observations and caveats: Recipient TCR diversity dropped after transplant; expanded clonotypes rose from day 30 to 180. CD4 and CD8 repertoire contributions could not be separated without sorting.

TCRdb keeps only in-frame clones here, not all; method: immunoSEQ multiplex PCR. The top ten hold 3.9% of the sample, which has approximately 10,000 clones, roughly 87% seen once. About this clone: Its antigen is undetermined.

Germline V gives CDR1 SQVTM, CDR2 ANQGSEA. Unmatched junction bases numbered 7, after V lost 2 bases and J lost 8 bases. This CDR3 is 14 amino acids long. Sequencing input: peripheral blood mononuclear cells. V and J are TRBV29-1 and TRBJ1-4; 8 nucleotides align to TRBD1. This sequence originates from a human donor who either received an allogeneic hematopoietic cell transplant for a myeloid malignancy or was a related donor (not recorded which). Some clones in this sample may be carry-over from other donors' samples. CDR3 nucleotides: TGCAGCGTTGAATTTCAGGGGGCCCGCGAAAAACTGTTTTTT. Translated, it gives CSVEFQGAREKLFF.